This T cell receptor beta chain emerged from a study of blood T cells in healthy people across ages. Notes on the study in general: Age showed a roughly linear inverse relationship with TCR beta diversity per million T cells. Whereas aged donors had fewer naive CD4+ cells, long-lived donors had more of them and higher diversity.

Details on this clonotype: Its antigen is not identified.

The CDR3 sequence is 18 residues long. V dropped 5 bases and J dropped 5; count of bases not matched to a gene: 11. Healthy Caucasian individuals from Russia aged roughly 6 to 90 served as donors. A second PCR, run for about 7 to 11 cycles, used a sample-barcoded 5' primer plus a J-beta primer mix. TCRdb reprocessed the 5' RACE reads with MiXCR, giving one entry per CDR3 protein. Of hundreds of thousands of distinct CDR3 sequences listed, approximately 24% are singletons. These data were also filed under a second study, of T cells of mothers and their children.

The V call is TRBV12-3 or TRBV12-4, the J call TRBJ2-5; 16 bases map to TRBD2. The clonotype was recovered from a boy younger than 18 in good health. Sequencing was done on a sample of blood. CDR3 sequence: CASSPGTSGRGSFETQYF. In nucleotides, the CDR3 is TGTGCCAGCAGTCCCGGGACTAGCGGGAGGGGGTCATTTGAGACCCAGTACTTC.